Here is one T cell receptor (beta chain) with its context. Its cognate antigen is unknown. Only in-frame clones appear in the TCRdb table, and some are missing; sequencing was by immunoSEQ multiplex PCR. Of about 130,000 clones detected, approximately 93% appear once; the ten largest clones hold around 3.1%. The germline gives CDR1 SQVTM, CDR2 ANQGSEA. Trimming removed 5 bases from V and 2 bases from J, with 10 bases in between. CDR3 length: 12 residues. The data originate from a study of T cell responses to AZD1222 COVID-19 vaccine. As for the study in general: Combined were second doses at about 4 or about 12 weeks.

General study points: Repertoires in all cases were sampled only once the peak T cell response had passed. Donors, mostly white British, included more females; clonal diversity was possibly underestimated. Elevations in Spike-specific TCR breadth and depth followed administration of two AZD1222 doses.

The rearrangement links TRBV29-1 to TRBJ2-7, with D possibly being TRBD2 (6 bases). The clonotype originates from an adult in good health. The specimen was peripheral blood, collected on day 0 of AZD1222 vaccination. In DNA, the CDR3 is TGCAGCGTTTCGGGAGTCGCCTACGAGCAGTACTTC. The encoded protein is CSVSGVAYEQYF.